The clone carrying this T cell receptor beta chain was found a few times. Its target is not known. TCRdb independently ran MiXCR on the reads; one entry per CDR3 protein. The table has fewer than 200,000 distinct CDR3 sequences, about a fifth seen once. This sample was taken from a study of T cell repertoires in cytomegalovirus infection. Study-level results: Summed frequency of public TCR beta families distinguished CMV carriers with the relevant HLA. CMV-specific HLA-C-restricted TCR beta clonotypes dominated the ex vivo response.

Germline V lookup: CDR1 MNHEY, CDR2 SVGAGI. V lost 9 bases and J lost 0; bases outside the gene matches: 10. The CDR3 length is 17 residues. The source is a human donor in good health (CMV status not recorded). Some clones in this sample may be carry-over from other donors' samples. The V and J genes are TRBV6-5 and TRBJ2-1; TRBD2 matches at 11 bases. This material consisted of CD8+ T cells from cultured PBMCs, taken from culture after CMV antigen stimulation. CDR3 protein: CASLPGLAEPSYNEQFF. As DNA, the CDR3 is TGTGCCAGTCTTCCGGGACTAGCGGAGCCCTCCTACAATGAGCAGTTCTTC.